The 10 T cell receptor beta chains reported below all come from one sample, sequenced in a study of monozygotic twins with inflammatory bowel disease. TCRdb reprocessed the 5' RACE reads, keeping one entry per CDR3 protein, no DNA. Its table records approximately 210,000 distinct CDR3 sequences. Sequencing input: blood. The source is a human donor with ulcerative colitis or Crohn's disease, or a healthy co-twin of an affected twin (not recorded which).

This chain links TRBV29-1 with TRBJ2-1; the TCRdb call, TRBD1, lacks DNA for checking. The germline CDR1 and CDR2 sequences are SQVTM and ANQGSEA. The CDR3 has 16 amino acids. The CDR3 is CSVTGQGSSSYNEQFF.

J is TRBJ2-7 and V is TRBV6-1; TCRdb selects TRBD2, and the lack of DNA leaves this call unchecked. The CDR3 contains 15 residues. Germline V CDR1 and CDR2: MNHNS, SASEGT. CDR3 loop: CASSLAGDRGGEQYF.

This chain connects TRBV11-2 to TRBJ1-1. Germline V CDR1 and CDR2: SGHAT, FQNNGV. This CDR3 region has 15 residues. The CDR3 here is CASSFRGDLNTEAFF.

V usage is TRBV19 and J usage is TRBJ2-4; TCRdb's assignment of TRBD1 cannot be checked, as there is no DNA. CDR3 length equals 14 residues. Germline assignment: CDR1 LNHDA and CDR2 SQIVND (reference sequence). The chain's CDR3 is CASSIDQGRYMQYF.

This CDR3 reads CSVSAVYEQYF. The chain carries TRBV29-1 and TRBJ2-7. CDR3 length equals 11 residues. The germline CDR1 and CDR2 sequences are SQVTM and ANQGSEA.

J is TRBJ1-1 and V is TRBV30; the D gene TCRdb calls, TRBD1, cannot be checked with no DNA. This CDR3 contains 15 residues. Germline V lookup: CDR1 GTSNPN, CDR2 SVGIG (reference sequence). The CDR3 loop is CAWSTLARGNTEAFF.

The chain joins TRBV27 to TRBJ2-7. The germline CDR1 and CDR2 sequences are MNHEY and SMNVEV (reference sequence). CDR3 size: 13 residues. The CDR3 reads CASSFYRRDEQYF.

The V and J genes are TRBV15 and TRBJ1-2; checking the TCRdb D call of TRBD1 is not possible without DNA. The CDR3 spans 16 residues. Germline V gives CDR1 LNHNV, CDR2 YYDKDF (reference sequence). The CDR3 sequence: CATSRSRTGVEYGYTF.

This sequence joins TRBV9 and TRBJ1-1. Per germline, CDR1 SGDLS and CDR2 YYNGEE. This CDR3 is built from 13 residues. The CDR3 here is CASSVEGGSEAFF. Full variable domain (remainder filled in from reference TRBV9 and TRBJ1-1): DSGVTQTPKHLITATGQRVTLRCSPRSGDLSVYWYQQSLDQGLQFLIQYYNGEERAKGNILERFSAQQFPDLHSELNLSSLELGDSALYFCASSVEGGSEAFFGQGTRLTVV.

The V gene is TRBV7-2, the J gene TRBJ2-1; the TCRdb call, TRBD1, lacks DNA for checking. The CDR3 length is 14 residues. Germline V CDR1 and CDR2: SGHTA, FQGNSA. The CDR3 sequence is CASSSRGLGNEQFF.